This T cell receptor beta chain was obtained from a study of T cell repertoires in cytomegalovirus infection. TCRdb re-called the reads with MiXCR, one entry per CDR3 protein. The sample includes about 600,000 distinct CDR3 sequences, 20% to 30% of them seen just once. This CDR3 has 12 amino acids. Germline CDR1 reads DFQATT; CDR2 reads SNEGSKA (reference sequence). V shed 5 bases, J shed 6 bases, and the junction held 6 bases outside the gene matches. What was sequenced was CD8+ T cells from PBMCs. This chain connects TRBV20-1 to TRBJ1-1, with 7 positions matching TRBD1. The sequence derives from a human donor in good health (CMV status not recorded). Some clones in this sample may be carry-over from other donors' samples. DNA for the CDR3: TGCAGTGCTGCAGACAGGGTCGCTGAAGCTTTCTTT. It specifies CSAADRVAEAFF.